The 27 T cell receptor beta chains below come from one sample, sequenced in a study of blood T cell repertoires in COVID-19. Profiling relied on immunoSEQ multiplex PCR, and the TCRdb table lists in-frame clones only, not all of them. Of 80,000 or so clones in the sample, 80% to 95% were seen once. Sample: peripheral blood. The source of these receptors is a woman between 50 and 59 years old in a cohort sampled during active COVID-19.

The CDR3 DNA is TGTGCCAGCAGTAGGGGAGATACAGGGGATGGCTACACCTTC. It specifies CASSRGDTGDGYTF. The chain has TRBV6-5 and TRBJ1-2, with 7 bases lining up with TRBD1. Per the germline V gene, CDR1 is MNHEY and CDR2 is SVGAGI. CDR3 size: 14 residues. The V and J ends lost 5 bases and 6 bases, in that order; junction bases with no gene match: 9.

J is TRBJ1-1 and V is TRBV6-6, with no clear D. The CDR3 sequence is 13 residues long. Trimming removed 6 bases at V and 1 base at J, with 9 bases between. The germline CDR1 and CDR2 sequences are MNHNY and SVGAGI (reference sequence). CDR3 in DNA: TGTGCCAGCAGAATCATCCCGAACACTGAAGCTTTCTTT. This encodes CASRIIPNTEAFF.

The CDR3: CASSGQLNTEAFF. CDR3 bases: TGTGCCAGCAGCGGACAGTTGAACACTGAAGCTTTCTTT. The V gene is TRBV9, the J gene TRBJ1-1; the D gene is possibly TRBD1 (5 bases). Between the trimmed V and J ends, which lost 3 bases and 0 bases, there was a span of 6 bases. The CDR3 contains 13 residues. CDR1 and CDR2 from the germline V gene are SGDLS and YYNGEE. The whole variable domain, filled in from reference TRBV9 and TRBJ1-1, reads DSGVTQTPKHLITATGQRVTLRCSPRSGDLSVYWYQQSLDQGLQFLIQYYNGEERAKGNILERFSAQQFPDLHSELNLSSLELGDSALYFCASSGQLNTEAFFGQGTRLTVV.

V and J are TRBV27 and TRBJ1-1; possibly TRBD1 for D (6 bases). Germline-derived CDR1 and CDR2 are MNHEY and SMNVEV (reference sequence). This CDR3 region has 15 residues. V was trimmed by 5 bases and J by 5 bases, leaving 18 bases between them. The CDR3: CASSQQAGEGTEAFF. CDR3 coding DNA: TGTGCCAGCAGTCAACAGGCAGGGGAAGGGACTGAAGCTTTCTTT.

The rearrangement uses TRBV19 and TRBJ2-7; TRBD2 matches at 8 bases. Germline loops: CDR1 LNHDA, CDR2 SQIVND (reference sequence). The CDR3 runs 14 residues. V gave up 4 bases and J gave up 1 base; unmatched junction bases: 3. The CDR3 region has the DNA TGTGCCAGTAGTACGGGACTAGGGTCCTACGAGCAGTACTTC. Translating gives CASSTGLGSYEQYF.

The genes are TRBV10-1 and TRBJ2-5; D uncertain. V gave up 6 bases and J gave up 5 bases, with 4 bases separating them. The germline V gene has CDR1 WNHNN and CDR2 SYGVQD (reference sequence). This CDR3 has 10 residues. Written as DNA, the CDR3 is TGCGCCAGCAGACGGGAGACCCAGTACTTC. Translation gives CASRRETQYF.

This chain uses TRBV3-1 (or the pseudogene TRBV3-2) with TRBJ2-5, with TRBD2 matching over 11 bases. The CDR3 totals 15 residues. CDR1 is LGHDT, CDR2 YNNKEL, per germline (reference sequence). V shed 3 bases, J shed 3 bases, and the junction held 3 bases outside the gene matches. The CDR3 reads CASSQGTSGKETQYF. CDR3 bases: TGTGCCAGCAGCCAGGGGACTAGCGGAAAAGAGACCCAGTACTTC.

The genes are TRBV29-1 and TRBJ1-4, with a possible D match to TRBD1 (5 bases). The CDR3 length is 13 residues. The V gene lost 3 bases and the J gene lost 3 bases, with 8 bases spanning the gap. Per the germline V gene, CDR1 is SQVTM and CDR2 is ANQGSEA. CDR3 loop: CSVEGGANEKLFF. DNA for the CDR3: TGCAGCGTTGAGGGGGGAGCTAATGAAAAACTGTTTTTT.

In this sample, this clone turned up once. This chain's CDR3 is CASSSAGGETQYF. In DNA form, the CDR3 reads TGCGCCAGCAGCTCAGCGGGGGGGGAGACCCAGTACTTC. This sequence joins TRBV5-1 and TRBJ2-5; 10 bases align to TRBD2. This CDR3 has 13 residues. Germline V gene data show CDR1 as SGHRS and CDR2 as YFSETQ. V dropped 3 bases and J dropped 5; count of bases not matched to a gene: 1.

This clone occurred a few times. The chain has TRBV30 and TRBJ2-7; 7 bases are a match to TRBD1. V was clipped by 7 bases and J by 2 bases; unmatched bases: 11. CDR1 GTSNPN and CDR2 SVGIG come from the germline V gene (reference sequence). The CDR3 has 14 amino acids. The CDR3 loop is CASAGDRSAYEQYF. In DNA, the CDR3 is TGTGCCTCAGCAGGGGACAGATCCGCCTACGAGCAGTACTTC. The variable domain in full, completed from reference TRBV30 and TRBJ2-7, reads SQTIHQWPATLVQPVGSPLSLECTVEGTSNPNLYWYRQAAGRGLQLLFYSVGIGQISSEVPQNLSASRPQDRQFILSSKKLLLSDSGFYLCASAGDRSAYEQYFGPGTRLTVT.

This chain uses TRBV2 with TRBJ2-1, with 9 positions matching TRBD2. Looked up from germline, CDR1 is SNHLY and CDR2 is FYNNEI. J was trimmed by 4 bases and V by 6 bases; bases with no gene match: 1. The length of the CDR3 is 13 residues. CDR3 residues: CASSLAGYNEQFF. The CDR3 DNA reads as TGTGCCAGCAGCCTAGCGGGATACAATGAGCAGTTCTTC. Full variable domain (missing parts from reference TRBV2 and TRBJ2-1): EPEVTQTPSHQVTQMGQEVILRCVPISNHLYFYWYRQILGQKVEFLVSFYNNEISEKSEIFDDQFSVERPDGSNFTLKIRSTKLEDSAMYFCASSLAGYNEQFFGPGTRLTVL.

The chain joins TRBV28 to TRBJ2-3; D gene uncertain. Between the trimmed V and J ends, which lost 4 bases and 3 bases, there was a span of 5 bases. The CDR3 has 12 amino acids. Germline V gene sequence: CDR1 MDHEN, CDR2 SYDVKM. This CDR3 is CASSYQTDTQYF. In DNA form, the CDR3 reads TGTGCCAGCAGTTACCAGACAGATACGCAGTATTTT. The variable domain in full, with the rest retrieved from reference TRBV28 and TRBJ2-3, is DVKVTQSSRYLVKRTGEKVFLECVQDMDHENMFWYRQDPGLGLRLIYFSYDVKMKEKGDIPEGYSVSREKKERFSLILESASTNQTSMYLCASSYQTDTQYFGPGTRLTVL.

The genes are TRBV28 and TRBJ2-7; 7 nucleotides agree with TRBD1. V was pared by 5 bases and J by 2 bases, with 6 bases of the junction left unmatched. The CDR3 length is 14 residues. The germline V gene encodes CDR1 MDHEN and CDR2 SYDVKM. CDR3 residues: CASSPRQGPYEQYF. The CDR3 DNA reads TGTGCCAGCAGTCCGCGACAGGGCCCCTACGAGCAGTACTTC.

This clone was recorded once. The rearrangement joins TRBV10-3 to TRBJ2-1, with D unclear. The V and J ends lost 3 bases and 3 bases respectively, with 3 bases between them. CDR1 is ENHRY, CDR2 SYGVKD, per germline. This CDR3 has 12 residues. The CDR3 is CAISDSYNEQFF. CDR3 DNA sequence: TGTGCCATCAGTGACAGCTACAATGAGCAGTTCTTC.

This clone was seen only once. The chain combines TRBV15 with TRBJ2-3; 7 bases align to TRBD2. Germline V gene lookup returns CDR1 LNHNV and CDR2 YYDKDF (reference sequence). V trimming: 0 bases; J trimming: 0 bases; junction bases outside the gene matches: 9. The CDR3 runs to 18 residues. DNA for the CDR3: TGTGCCACCAGCAGAGATCCCTACTCTAGCGGTAGCACAGATACGCAGTATTTT. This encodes CATSRDPYSSGSTDTQYF.

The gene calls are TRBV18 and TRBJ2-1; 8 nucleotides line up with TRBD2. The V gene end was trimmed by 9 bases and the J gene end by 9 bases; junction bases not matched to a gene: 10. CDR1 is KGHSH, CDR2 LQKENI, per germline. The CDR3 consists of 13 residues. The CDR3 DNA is TGTGCCAGTCACCCCACCGGGGGGGGTGAGCAGTTCTTC. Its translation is CASHPTGGGEQFF.

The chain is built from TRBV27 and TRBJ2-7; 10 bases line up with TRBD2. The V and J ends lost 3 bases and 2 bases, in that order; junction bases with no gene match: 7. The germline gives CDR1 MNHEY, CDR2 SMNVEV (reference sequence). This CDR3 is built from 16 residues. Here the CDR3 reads CASSLVSGGTPYEQYF. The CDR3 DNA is TGTGCCAGCAGTTTGGTTAGCGGGGGGACACCCTACGAGCAGTACTTC.

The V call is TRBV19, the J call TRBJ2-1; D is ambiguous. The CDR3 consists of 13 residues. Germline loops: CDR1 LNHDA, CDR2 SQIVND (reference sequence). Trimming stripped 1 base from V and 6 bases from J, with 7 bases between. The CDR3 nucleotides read TGTGCCAGTAGTATAGGAGGTGGCAATGAGCAGTTCTTC. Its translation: CASSIGGGNEQFF.

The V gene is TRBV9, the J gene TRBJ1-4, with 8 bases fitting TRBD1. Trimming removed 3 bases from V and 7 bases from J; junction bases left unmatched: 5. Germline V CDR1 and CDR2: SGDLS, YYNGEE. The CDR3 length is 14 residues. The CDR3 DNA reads TGTGCCAGCAGCGCGACAGGGGTTACTGAAAAACTGTTTTTT. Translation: CASSATGVTEKLFF.

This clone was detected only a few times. The CDR3 is CASSDRDLDTQYF. The CDR3 DNA reads as TGTGCCAGCAGCGACCGGGACTTAGATACGCAGTATTTT. V usage is TRBV7-9 and J usage is TRBJ2-3; D is perhaps TRBD2 (6 bases). This CDR3 has 13 residues. CDR1 and CDR2 from the germline V gene are SEHNR and FQNEAQ (reference sequence). Trimming took off 5 bases at V and 5 bases at J, with 11 bases between the two ends.

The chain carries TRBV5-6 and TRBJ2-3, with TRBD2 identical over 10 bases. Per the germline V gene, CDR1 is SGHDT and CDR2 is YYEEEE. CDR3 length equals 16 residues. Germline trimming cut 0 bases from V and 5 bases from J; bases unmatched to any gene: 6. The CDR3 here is CASSLAPSGRGDTQYF. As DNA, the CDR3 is TGTGCCAGCAGCTTGGCCCCTAGCGGGAGAGGAGATACGCAGTATTTT.

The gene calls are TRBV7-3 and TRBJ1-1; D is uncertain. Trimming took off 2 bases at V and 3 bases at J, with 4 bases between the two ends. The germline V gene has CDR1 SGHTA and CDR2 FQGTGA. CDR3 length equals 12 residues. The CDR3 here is CASSLRYTEAFF. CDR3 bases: TGTGCCAGCAGCTTACGGTACACTGAAGCTTTCTTT. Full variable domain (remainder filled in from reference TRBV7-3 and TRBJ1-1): GAGVSQTPSNKVTEKGKYVELRCDPISGHTALYWYRQSLGQGPEFLIYFQGTGAADDSGLPNDRFFAVRPEGSVSTLKIQRTERGDSAVYLCASSLRYTEAFFGQGTRLTVV.

The CDR3, as DNA: TGCGCCAGCAGCTTGGCTGACAGGGATCTTTCACCCCTCCACTTT. Protein product: CASSLADRDLSPLHF. V usage is TRBV5-1 and J usage is TRBJ1-6; 7 nucleotides match TRBD1. V lost 0 bases and J lost 9; bases outside the gene matches: 6. The CDR3 covers 15 residues. In germline, CDR1 is SGHRS, CDR2 YFSETQ.

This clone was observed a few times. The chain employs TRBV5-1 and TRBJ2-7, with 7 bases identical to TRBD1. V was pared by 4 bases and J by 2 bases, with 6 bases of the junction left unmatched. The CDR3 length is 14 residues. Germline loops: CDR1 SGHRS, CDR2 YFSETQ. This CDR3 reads CASSLWGTAYEQYF. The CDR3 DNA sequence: TGCGCCAGCAGCCTGTGGGGGACAGCCTACGAGCAGTACTTC.

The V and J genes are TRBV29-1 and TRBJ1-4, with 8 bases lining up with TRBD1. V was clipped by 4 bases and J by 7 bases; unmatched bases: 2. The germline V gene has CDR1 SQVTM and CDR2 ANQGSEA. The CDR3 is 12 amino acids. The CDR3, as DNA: TGCAGCGTTGTACAGGGGGGTGAAAAACTGTTTTTT. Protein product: CSVVQGGEKLFF.

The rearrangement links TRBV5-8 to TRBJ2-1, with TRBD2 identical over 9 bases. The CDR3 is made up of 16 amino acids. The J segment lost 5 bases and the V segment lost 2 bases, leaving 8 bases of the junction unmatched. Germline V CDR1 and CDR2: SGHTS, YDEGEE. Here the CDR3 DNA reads TGTGCCAGCAGCTTATGGGGGGCTAGCGGGGACAATGAGCAGTTCTTC. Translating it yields CASSLWGASGDNEQFF.

The CDR3 here is CASNRDRNTEAFF. The CDR3 nucleotides are TGTGCCAGCAACCGGGACAGGAACACTGAAGCTTTCTTT. The gene calls are TRBV7-2 and TRBJ1-1, with 7 bases aligning to TRBD1. The length of the CDR3 is 13 residues. V shed 7 bases, J shed 1 base, and the junction held 3 bases outside the gene matches. Germline V gene sequence: CDR1 SGHTA, CDR2 FQGNSA.